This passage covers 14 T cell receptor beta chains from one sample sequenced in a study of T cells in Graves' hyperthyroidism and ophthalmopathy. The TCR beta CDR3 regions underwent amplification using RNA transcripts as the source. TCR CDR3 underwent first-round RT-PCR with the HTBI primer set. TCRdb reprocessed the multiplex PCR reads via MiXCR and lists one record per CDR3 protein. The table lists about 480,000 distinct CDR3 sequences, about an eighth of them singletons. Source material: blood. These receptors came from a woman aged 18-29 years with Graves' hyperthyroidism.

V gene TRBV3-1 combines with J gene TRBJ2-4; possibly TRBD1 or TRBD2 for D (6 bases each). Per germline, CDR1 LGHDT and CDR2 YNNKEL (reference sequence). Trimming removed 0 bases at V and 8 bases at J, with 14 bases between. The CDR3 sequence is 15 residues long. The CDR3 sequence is CASSQDQGGWDIQYF. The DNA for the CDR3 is TGTGCCAGCAGCCAAGATCAAGGGGGGTGGGACATTCAGTACTTC.

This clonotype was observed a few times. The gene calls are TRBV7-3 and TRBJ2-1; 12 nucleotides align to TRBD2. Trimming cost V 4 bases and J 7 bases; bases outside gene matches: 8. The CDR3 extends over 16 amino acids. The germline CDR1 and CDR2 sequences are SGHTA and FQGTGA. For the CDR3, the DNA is TGTGCCAGCAGCTCCACTAGACTAGCGGGAGTTAATGAGCAGTTCTTC. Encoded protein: CASSSTRLAGVNEQFF. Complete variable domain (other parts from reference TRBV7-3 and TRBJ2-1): GAGVSQTPSNKVTEKGKYVELRCDPISGHTALYWYRQSLGQGPEFLIYFQGTGAADDSGLPNDRFFAVRPEGSVSTLKIQRTERGDSAVYLCASSSTRLAGVNEQFFGPGTRLTVL.

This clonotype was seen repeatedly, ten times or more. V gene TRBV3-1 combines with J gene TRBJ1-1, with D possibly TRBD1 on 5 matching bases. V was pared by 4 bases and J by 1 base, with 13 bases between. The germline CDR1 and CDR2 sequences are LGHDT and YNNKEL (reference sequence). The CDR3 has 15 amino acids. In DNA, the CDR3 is TGTGCCAGCAGCCTTAACTTCGACAGGAACACTGAAGCTTTCTTT. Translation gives CASSLNFDRNTEAFF.

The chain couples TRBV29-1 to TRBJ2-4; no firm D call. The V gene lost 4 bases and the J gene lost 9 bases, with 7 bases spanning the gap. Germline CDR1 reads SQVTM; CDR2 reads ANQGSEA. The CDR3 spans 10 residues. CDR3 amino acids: CSVGAGIQYF. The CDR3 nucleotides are TGCAGCGTTGGGGCAGGCATTCAGTACTTC. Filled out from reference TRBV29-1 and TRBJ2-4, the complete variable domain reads SAVISQKPSRDICQRGTSLTIQCQVDSQVTMMFWYRQQPGQSLTLIATANQGSEATYESGFVIDKFPISRPNLTFSTLTVSNMSPEDSSIYLCSVGAGIQYFGAGTRLSVL.

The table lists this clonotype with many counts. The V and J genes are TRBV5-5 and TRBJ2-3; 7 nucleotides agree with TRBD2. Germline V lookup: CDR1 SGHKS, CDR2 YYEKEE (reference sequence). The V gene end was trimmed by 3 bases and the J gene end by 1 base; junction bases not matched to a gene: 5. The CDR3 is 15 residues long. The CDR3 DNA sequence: TGTGCCAGCAGCTCTGGACTAGGAGGCACAGATACGCAGTATTTT. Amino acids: CASSSGLGGTDTQYF.

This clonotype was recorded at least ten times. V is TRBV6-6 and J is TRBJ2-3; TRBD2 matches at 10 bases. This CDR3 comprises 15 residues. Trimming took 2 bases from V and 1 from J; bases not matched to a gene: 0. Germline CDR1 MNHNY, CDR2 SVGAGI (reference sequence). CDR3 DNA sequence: TGTGCCAGCAGTTACACTAGCGGGGGCACAGATACGCAGTATTTT. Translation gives CASSYTSGGTDTQYF.

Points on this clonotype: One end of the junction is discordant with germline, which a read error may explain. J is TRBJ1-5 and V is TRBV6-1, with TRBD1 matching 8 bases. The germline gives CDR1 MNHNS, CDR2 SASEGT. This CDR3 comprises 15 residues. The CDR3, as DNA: TGTGCCAACAGTAGGACAGGGACGGGCAATCAGCCCCAGCATTTT. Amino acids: CANSRTGTGNQPQHF.

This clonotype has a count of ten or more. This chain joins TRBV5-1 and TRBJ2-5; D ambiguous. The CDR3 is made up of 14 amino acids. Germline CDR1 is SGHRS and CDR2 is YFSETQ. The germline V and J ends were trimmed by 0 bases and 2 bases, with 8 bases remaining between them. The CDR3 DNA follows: TGCGCCAGCAGCTTGGCCCCCAGGCAAGAGACCCAGTACTTC. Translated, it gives CASSLAPRQETQYF. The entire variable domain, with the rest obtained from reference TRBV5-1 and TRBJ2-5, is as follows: KAGVTQTPRYLIKTRGQQVTLSCSPISGHRSVSWYQQTPGQGLQFLFEYFSETQRNKGNFPGRFSGRQFSNSRSEMNVSTLELGDSALYLCASSLAPRQETQYFGPGTRLLVL.

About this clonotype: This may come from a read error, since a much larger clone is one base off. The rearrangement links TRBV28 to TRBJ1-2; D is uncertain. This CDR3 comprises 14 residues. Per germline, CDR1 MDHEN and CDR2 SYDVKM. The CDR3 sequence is CVSSDSGNNYGYTF. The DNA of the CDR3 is TGTGTCAGCAGTGATAGTGGCAACAACTATGGCTACACCTTC.

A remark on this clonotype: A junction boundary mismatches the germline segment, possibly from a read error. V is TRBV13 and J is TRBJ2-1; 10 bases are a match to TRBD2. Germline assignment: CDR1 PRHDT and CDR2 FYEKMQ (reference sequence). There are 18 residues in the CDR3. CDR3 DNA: TGTGCCAGCAGCTTACTGGCTAGCGGGAGTAGTGGCGACAATGTGCAGTTCTTC. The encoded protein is CASSLLASGSSGDNVQFF.

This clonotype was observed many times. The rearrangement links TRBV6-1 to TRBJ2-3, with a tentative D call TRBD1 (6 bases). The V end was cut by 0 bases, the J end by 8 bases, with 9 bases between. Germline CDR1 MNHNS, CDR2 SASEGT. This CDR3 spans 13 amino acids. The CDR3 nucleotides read TGTGCCAGCAGTGAAGCAGGGGGAGCTACGCAGTATTTT. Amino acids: CASSEAGGATQYF.

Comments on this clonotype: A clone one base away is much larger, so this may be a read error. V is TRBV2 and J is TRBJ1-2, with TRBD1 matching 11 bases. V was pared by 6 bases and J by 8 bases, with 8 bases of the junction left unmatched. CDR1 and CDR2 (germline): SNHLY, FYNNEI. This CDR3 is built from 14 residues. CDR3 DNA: TGTGCCAGCAGCGTACGGACAGGGGGCGGAGGCTACACCTTC. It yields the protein CASSVRTGGGGYTF.

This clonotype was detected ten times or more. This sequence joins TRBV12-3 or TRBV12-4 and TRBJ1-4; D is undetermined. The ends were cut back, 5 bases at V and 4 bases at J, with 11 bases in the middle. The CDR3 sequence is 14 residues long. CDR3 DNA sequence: TGTGCCAGCAGTCCCGCGGGGTTTAATGAAAAACTGTTTTTT. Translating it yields CASSPAGFNEKLFF.

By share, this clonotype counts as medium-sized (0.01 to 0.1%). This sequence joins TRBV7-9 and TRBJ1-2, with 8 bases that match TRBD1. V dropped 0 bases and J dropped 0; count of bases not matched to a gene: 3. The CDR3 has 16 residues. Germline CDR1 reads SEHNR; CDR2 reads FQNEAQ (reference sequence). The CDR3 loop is CASSLATGGPNYGYTF. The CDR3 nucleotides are TGTGCCAGCAGCTTAGCTACAGGGGGTCCTAACTATGGCTACACCTTC.